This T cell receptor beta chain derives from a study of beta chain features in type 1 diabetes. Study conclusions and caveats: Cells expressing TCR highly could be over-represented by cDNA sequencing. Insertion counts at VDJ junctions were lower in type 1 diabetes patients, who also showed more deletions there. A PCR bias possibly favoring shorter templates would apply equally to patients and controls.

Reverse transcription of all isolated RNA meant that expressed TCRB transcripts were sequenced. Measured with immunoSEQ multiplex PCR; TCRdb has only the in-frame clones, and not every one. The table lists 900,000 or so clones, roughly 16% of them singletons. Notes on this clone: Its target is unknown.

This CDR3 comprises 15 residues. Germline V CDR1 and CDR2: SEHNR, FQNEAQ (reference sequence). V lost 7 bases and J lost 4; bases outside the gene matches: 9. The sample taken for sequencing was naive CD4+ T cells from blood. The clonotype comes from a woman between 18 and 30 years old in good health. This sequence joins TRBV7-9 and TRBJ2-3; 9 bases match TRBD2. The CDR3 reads CASMGLAGAPDTQYF. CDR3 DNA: TGTGCCAGCATGGGCTTAGCGGGAGCCCCAGATACGCAGTATTTT.